This T cell receptor (beta chain) was observed in a study of CD8 T cells in Susac syndrome. Overall study findings and caveats: The authors acknowledged that the study's TCR sequencing and HLA analysis involved relatively few individuals.

This CDR3 region has 13 residues. Trimming cost V 2 bases and J 5 bases, with 9 bases left between them. Per germline, CDR1 SGHTA and CDR2 FQGNSA. Sequencing of TCR beta, carried out with a high-throughput approach, was applied to CD8+ and CD4+ T cells from the blood. The RNA input was about 0.5 to 1 ug, and it was reverse transcribed with random hexamers. Amplification of TCR beta CDR3 was carried out by immunoSEQ multiplex PCR, which covered 54 Vbeta and 13 Jbeta segments. TCRdb independently ran MiXCR on the immunoSEQ multiplex PCR reads; one entry per CDR3 protein. The sample has approximately 150,000 distinct CDR3 sequences, about 92% seen once. Regarding this clonotype: Its antigen is undetermined.

The source material was CD4+ T cells from PBMCs. This chain uses TRBV7-2 with TRBJ2-5, with D possibly matching TRBD2 (6 bases). The source is a human donor in good health. CDR3 region: CASSLIREETQYF. The DNA of the CDR3 is TGTGCCAGCAGCTTAATTCGGGAGGAGACCCAGTACTTC.